Listed here is a single T cell receptor (beta chain). Individuals who donated were healthy Caucasians from Russia aged roughly 6 to 95. Alongside a J-beta primer mix, a sample-barcoded 5' primer served in a second PCR lasting about 7 to 12 cycles. TCRdb reanalysed the 5' RACE reads using MiXCR and keeps one entry per CDR3 protein. The sample lists roughly 900,000 distinct CDR3 sequences; roughly 48% were seen once. These data come from a study of blood T cells in healthy people across ages. CDR1 is MDHEN, CDR2 SYDVKM, per germline. The CDR3 contains 15 residues. V lost 5 bases to trimming and J lost 0 bases, with 13 bases between them.

The clonotype originates from a man aged 25-40 years in good health. The chain recombines TRBV28 with TRBJ1-1, with unresolved D. Sequencing was carried out using blood. CDR3 DNA: TGTGCCAGCAGTCTGGTGAGGGTCATGAACACTGAAGCTTTCTTT. It specifies CASSLVRVMNTEAFF.